The entry below gives a single T cell receptor (beta chain) sequence along with its context. This entry belongs to a study of cytomegalovirus exposure and HLA in healthy donors. Germline CDR1 is SGHTA and CDR2 is FQGTGA. This CDR3 is 18 amino acids long. V lost 5 bases and J lost 0; bases outside the gene matches: 5. PCR employed 60 Vbeta and 13 Jbeta primers. Sequencing used immunoSEQ multiplex PCR; TCRdb keeps in-frame clones, though not all of them. Among about 160,000 clones, roughly 70% were seen once, and the ten largest hold almost 3%. The clonotype originates from a woman aged 45-65 years in good health and CMV-seropositive. The sequencing sample was made of PBMCs. The rearrangement joins TRBV7-3 to TRBJ2-6; 12 positions match TRBD1. In DNA form, the CDR3 reads TGTGCCAGCAGCCCCGGGACAGGGGGCTTCTCTGGGGCCAACGTCCTGACTTTC. Translating gives CASSPGTGGFSGANVLTF.